One sample yielded the 7 T cell receptor beta chains listed below, sequenced in a study of cytomegalovirus exposure and HLA in healthy donors. The PCR employed 60 Vbeta primers together with 13 Jbeta primers. Repertoires were generated with immunoSEQ multiplex PCR, while TCRdb's copy carries only in-frame clones and drops some. Of fewer than 200,000 clones in the sample, around 90% were seen once. The sequenced sample was PBMCs. The receptors stem from a boy between 2 and 10 years old in good health and CMV-seronegative.

This chain links TRBV7-2 with TRBJ2-3, with D hard to call. Germline V gives CDR1 SGHTA, CDR2 FQGNSA. Trimming cost V 1 base and J 7 bases, with 6 bases left between them. CDR3 length equals 12 residues. The CDR3 reads CASSLVSNTQYF. As DNA, the CDR3 is TGTGCCAGCAGCTTAGTCAGTAATACGCAGTATTTT.

The V and J genes are TRBV5-1 and TRBJ2-7; 8 nucleotides align to TRBD1. V dropped 0 bases and J dropped 6; count of bases not matched to a gene: 2. Germline CDR1 is SGHRS and CDR2 is YFSETQ. The CDR3 spans 13 residues. The CDR3 bases are TGCGCCAGCAGCTTGGCGGACAGGGCCGAGCAGTACTTC. Translating gives CASSLADRAEQYF.

V usage is TRBV5-1 and J usage is TRBJ2-6; D may be TRBD1 (5 bases). The length of the CDR3 is 16 residues. The ends were cut back, 2 bases at V and 2 bases at J, with 11 bases in the middle. Germline-derived CDR1 and CDR2 are SGHRS and YFSETQ. The CDR3 DNA is TGCGCCAGCAGCTTTACTGGCAGGGCTGGGGCCAACGTCCTGACTTTC. Encoded protein: CASSFTGRAGANVLTF. Supplemented by reference TRBV5-1 and TRBJ2-6, the full variable domain reads KAGVTQTPRYLIKTRGQQVTLSCSPISGHRSVSWYQQTPGQGLQFLFEYFSETQRNKGNFPGRFSGRQFSNSRSEMNVSTLELGDSALYLCASSFTGRAGANVLTFGAGSRLTVL.

The gene calls are TRBV30 and TRBJ1-1; D is ambiguous. Trimming shortened V by 5 bases and J by 4 bases, and 5 bases separated the two germline ends. This CDR3 region has 10 residues. Germline CDR1 is GTSNPN and CDR2 is SVGIG (reference sequence). The CDR3: CAWSLTEAFF. Written as DNA, the CDR3 is TGTGCCTGGTCTCTCACTGAAGCTTTCTTT.

The chain is built from TRBV5-1 and TRBJ1-3; 8 bases fit TRBD1. J lost 3 bases, V lost 4 bases, and 3 bases had no gene match. Germline V gives CDR1 SGHRS, CDR2 YFSETQ. The CDR3 is made up of 14 amino acids. The CDR3 spells CASSPGTGGNTIYF. In nucleotides, the CDR3 is TGCGCCAGCAGCCCAGGGACAGGTGGAAACACCATATATTTT.

Written as DNA, the CDR3 is TGTGCCATCAGTGAGTCCACTGGTCAGCCCCAGCATTTT. Amino acids: CAISESTGQPQHF. V and J are TRBV10-3 and TRBJ1-5; D unresolved. Germline V CDR1 and CDR2: ENHRY, SYGVKD. The CDR3 has 13 amino acids. Between the trimmed V and J ends, which lost 0 bases and 6 bases, there was a span of 6 bases.

The gene calls are TRBV5-1 and TRBJ1-1; 12 positions agree with TRBD1. The V gene end was trimmed by 4 bases and the J gene end by 3 bases; junction bases not matched to a gene: 4. The CDR3 runs to 15 residues. Germline loops: CDR1 SGHRS, CDR2 YFSETQ. In nucleotides, the CDR3 is TGCGCCAGCAGCCCGGGACAGGGGGCGGACACTGAAGCTTTCTTT. Translating gives CASSPGQGADTEAFF. Using reference TRBV5-1 and TRBJ1-1 for the parts outside the CDR3, the full variable domain is KAGVTQTPRYLIKTRGQQVTLSCSPISGHRSVSWYQQTPGQGLQFLFEYFSETQRNKGNFPGRFSGRQFSNSRSEMNVSTLELGDSALYLCASSPGQGADTEAFFGQGTRLTVV.